Listed below are T cell receptor beta chains from one sample, sequenced in a study of vaccination and CD4 T cells after COVID-19. Their cognate antigens are unknown. TCRdb used MiXCR to reprocess the PCR reads, holding one entry per CDR3 protein. The table shows around 21,000 distinct CDR3 sequences, with roughly 40% occurring only once. This material consisted of CD4+ T cells from blood, cultured in vitro, taken about 7 months after SARS-CoV-2 vaccination. These receptors were obtained from a human donor who had recovered from COVID-19. The CDR3 runs from the conserved cysteine through the conserved F or W. Each record gives: CDR3 protein, J gene, V gene.

CDR3 protein: CSARQGAHYGYTF; J gene: TRBJ1-2; V gene: TRBV20-1
CDR3 protein: CARSLAELHSYEQYF; J gene: TRBJ2-7; V gene: TRBV5-3
CDR3 protein: CASSYSSQGRDEQFF; J gene: TRBJ2-1; V gene: TRBV6-2/TRBV6-3
CDR3 protein: CASSPGQGATTEAFF; J gene: TRBJ1-1; V gene: TRBV7-9
CDR3 protein: CSANTDTQYF; J gene: TRBJ2-3; V gene: TRBV20-1
CDR3 protein: CASSLNLGYTF; J gene: TRBJ1-2; V gene: TRBV7-9
CDR3 protein: CASSSGQPSYEQYF; J gene: TRBJ2-7; V gene: TRBV11-3
CDR3 protein: CASSYLTDTQPQHF; J gene: TRBJ1-5; V gene: TRBV6-5
CDR3 protein: CANATGVVSNQPQHF; J gene: TRBJ1-5; V gene: TRBV28
CDR3 protein: CASNSAVGSRQETQYF; J gene: TRBJ2-5; V gene: TRBV6-1
CDR3 protein: CASSDRARYNSPLHF; J gene: TRBJ1-6; V gene: TRBV25-1
CDR3 protein: CSARMISGNTGELFF; J gene: TRBJ2-2; V gene: TRBV20-1
CDR3 protein: CAISETQGLAFF; J gene: TRBJ1-1; V gene: TRBV10-3
CDR3 protein: CASSLNMDRVRGYTF; J gene: TRBJ1-2; V gene: TRBV7-3
CDR3 protein: CATGTAQETQYF; J gene: TRBJ2-5; V gene: TRBV19
CDR3 protein: CASSLGDPGQGYNEQFF; J gene: TRBJ2-1; V gene: TRBV7-2
CDR3 protein: CASSSQRGMNTEAFF; J gene: TRBJ1-1; V gene: TRBV28
CDR3 protein: CASGLAGAYEQYF; J gene: TRBJ2-7; V gene: TRBV28
CDR3 protein: CASRPRLVSGRNHEQYF; J gene: TRBJ2-7; V gene: TRBV21-1
CDR3 protein: CASRPNQDYEQYF; J gene: TRBJ2-7; V gene: TRBV27
CDR3 protein: CASSPRTSRGEQYF; J gene: TRBJ2-7; V gene: TRBV19
CDR3 protein: CAISEGIAGGTYEQYF; J gene: TRBJ2-7; V gene: TRBV10-3
CDR3 protein: CASRKYSGDAQYF; J gene: TRBJ2-3; V gene: TRBV7-8
CDR3 protein: CASSSTGLETQYF; J gene: TRBJ2-5; V gene: TRBV7-9
CDR3 protein: CSVRQGLNTEAFF; J gene: TRBJ1-1; V gene: TRBV20-1
CDR3 protein: CASSLGAGSGANVLTF; J gene: TRBJ2-6; V gene: TRBV7-2
CDR3 protein: CASSILGGAEAFF; J gene: TRBJ1-1; V gene: TRBV19
CDR3 protein: CASSLAQLAGVGTQYF; J gene: TRBJ2-5; V gene: TRBV7-8
CDR3 protein: CASSSPGTYEQYF; J gene: TRBJ2-7; V gene: TRBV19
CDR3 protein: CASSQRTNYEQYF; J gene: TRBJ2-7; V gene: TRBV4-1
CDR3 protein: CASSVEPKETQYF; J gene: TRBJ2-5; V gene: TRBV9
CDR3 protein: CASSLETPVNGGTQYF; J gene: TRBJ2-3; V gene: TRBV7-6
CDR3 protein: CASSFGPFGGRYSPLHF; J gene: TRBJ1-6; V gene: TRBV28
CDR3 protein: CSALPGTGDNEQFF; J gene: TRBJ2-1; V gene: TRBV20-1
CDR3 protein: CASSPGLAGDYEQYF; J gene: TRBJ2-7; V gene: TRBV5-1
CDR3 protein: CASVGGGQETQYF; J gene: TRBJ2-5; V gene: TRBV28
CDR3 protein: CASSPHPGPEQFF; J gene: TRBJ2-1; V gene: TRBV9
CDR3 protein: CASTPSTGIGGELFF; J gene: TRBJ2-2; V gene: TRBV6-1
CDR3 protein: CASSESLADWSYNEQFF; J gene: TRBJ2-1; V gene: TRBV10-2
CDR3 protein: CASSPNRGSYEQYF; J gene: TRBJ2-7; V gene: TRBV18
CDR3 protein: CASSSPDGSYEQYF; J gene: TRBJ2-7; V gene: TRBV7-2
CDR3 protein: CASSLIATYGYTF; J gene: TRBJ1-2; V gene: TRBV28
CDR3 protein: CASSYSRSGGPEQYF; J gene: TRBJ2-7; V gene: TRBV6-5
CDR3 protein: CASSPWGGETQYF; J gene: TRBJ2-5; V gene: TRBV7-2
CDR3 protein: CSTQPPGFSTDTQYF; J gene: TRBJ2-3; V gene: TRBV20-1
CDR3 protein: CATKGLETQYF; J gene: TRBJ2-5; V gene: TRBV10-3
CDR3 protein: CASSSNGLATDTQYF; J gene: TRBJ2-3; V gene: TRBV28
CDR3 protein: CSAFTEGLVILF; J gene: TRBJ2-1; V gene: TRBV20-1
CDR3 protein: CASSQGTGGYEQYF; J gene: TRBJ2-7; V gene: TRBV7-2
CDR3 protein: CSASGQGSYEQYF; J gene: TRBJ2-7; V gene: TRBV20-1